The 31 T cell receptor beta chains listed next were all sequenced from one sample in a study of T cell responses to AZD1222 COVID-19 vaccine. The repertoire was sequenced with immunoSEQ multiplex PCR; TCRdb's copy has only in-frame clones and lacks some. This sample yields about 94,000 clones, of which approximately 81% are seen a single time; 4.5% to 5% belongs to the top ten. The sample consisted of peripheral blood, taken 28 days after the second AZD1222 dose. The receptors derive from an adult who received the AZD1222 COVID-19 vaccine.

The J gene is TRBJ2-1, the V gene TRBV6-5; no clear D. V was cut by 5 bases and J by 12 bases, with 17 bases left in between. Looked up from germline, CDR1 is MNHEY and CDR2 is SVGAGI. This CDR3 has 13 amino acids. CDR3 DNA: TGTGCCAGCAGTACGCTTTCCTCCCGCGGGCAGTTCTTC. This sequence encodes CASSTLSSRGQFF.

The table lists this clone with a few counts. The chain employs TRBV19 and TRBJ1-5; 7 bases line up with TRBD1. This CDR3 region has 16 residues. V lost 5 bases, J lost 4 bases, and 11 bases stayed unmatched. The germline gives CDR1 LNHDA, CDR2 SQIVND (reference sequence). CDR3 protein: CASSFPRQGKNQPQHF. The CDR3 DNA reads as TGTGCCAGTAGTTTCCCCCGACAGGGCAAAAATCAGCCCCAGCATTTT.

The chain recombines TRBV18 with TRBJ1-6; D not resolved. V lost 0 bases, J lost 9 bases, and 12 bases lay in between. From germline, CDR1 is KGHSH and CDR2 LQKENI. The CDR3 is 15 amino acids. This CDR3 is CASSPPGWNGSPLHF. The CDR3 nucleotides are TGTGCCAGCTCACCACCAGGGTGGAATGGTTCACCCCTCCACTTT. Using reference TRBV18 and TRBJ1-6 for the parts outside the CDR3, the full variable domain is NAGVMQNPRHLVRRRGQEARLRCSPMKGHSHVYWYRQLPEEGLKFMVYLQKENIIDESGMPKERFSAEFPKEGPSILRIQQVVRGDSAAYFCASSPPGWNGSPLHFGNGTRLTVT.

The chain recombines TRBV19 with TRBJ1-1; 12 nucleotides align to TRBD1. Looked up from germline, CDR1 is LNHDA and CDR2 is SQIVND (reference sequence). This CDR3 contains 15 residues. V lost 1 base and J lost 10; bases outside the gene matches: 7. The DNA of the CDR3 is TGTGCCAGTAGTATAGGGAGGGACAGGGGGCATTCAGCTTTCTTT. Amino acids: CASSIGRDRGHSAFF.

This chain joins TRBV27 and TRBJ2-6; D is perhaps TRBD2 (6 bases). Trimming shortened V by 3 bases and J by 4 bases, and 16 bases separated the two germline ends. The CDR3 has 17 residues. The germline V gene has CDR1 MNHEY and CDR2 SMNVEV (reference sequence). DNA for the CDR3: TGTGCCAGCAGTTTGAGCGGGCTAAACGTGGGGGCCAACGTCCTGACTTTC. Its protein is CASSLSGLNVGANVLTF.

This chain connects TRBV19 to TRBJ2-7; maybe TRBD2 (5 bases). The ends were cut back, 4 bases at V and 0 bases at J, with 16 bases in the middle. Looked up from germline, CDR1 is LNHDA and CDR2 is SQIVND (reference sequence). The CDR3 spans 16 residues. The CDR3 sequence: CASSKPGRGSSYEQYF. CDR3 nucleotides: TGTGCCAGTAGTAAACCTGGGCGTGGGAGCTCCTACGAGCAGTACTTC.

This chain links TRBV27 with TRBJ2-1; 9 bases fit TRBD2. Germline CDR1 MNHEY, CDR2 SMNVEV (reference sequence). V shed 5 bases, J shed 2 bases, and the junction held 4 bases outside the gene matches. The CDR3 extends over 15 amino acids. Here the CDR3 reads CASSLGTSTYNEQFF. The CDR3, as DNA: TGTGCCAGCAGTCTCGGGACTAGCACCTACAATGAGCAGTTCTTC.

The chain has TRBV4-1 and TRBJ1-1; D remains unclear. The germline V and J ends were trimmed by 0 bases and 0 bases, with 23 bases remaining between them. The CDR3 runs to 20 residues. Germline loops: CDR1 MGHRA, CDR2 YSYEKL. Written as DNA, the CDR3 is TGCGCCAGCAGCCAAGATGTCCGTTTAGTCAATTCTCTCATGAACACTGAAGCTTTCTTT. Protein: CASSQDVRLVNSLMNTEAFF.

The rearrangement joins TRBV29-1 to TRBJ2-5; D possibly matches TRBD1 or TRBD2 (7 bases each). The CDR3 length is 15 residues. Germline lookup yields CDR1 SQVTM and CDR2 ANQGSEA. Trimming removed 5 bases from V and 1 base from J, with 17 bases in between. The CDR3, as DNA: TGCAGCGTTCCTACCGACAGGGAGGGCCAAGAGACCCAGTACTTC. It specifies CSVPTDREGQETQYF. Full variable domain (rest looked up from reference TRBV29-1 and TRBJ2-5): SAVISQKPSRDICQRGTSLTIQCQVDSQVTMMFWYRQQPGQSLTLIATANQGSEATYESGFVIDKFPISRPNLTFSTLTVSNMSPEDSSIYLCSVPTDREGQETQYFGPGTRLLVL.

The rearrangement links TRBV5-1 to TRBJ1-3, with D tentatively TRBD1 (6 bases). The ends were cut back, 4 bases at V and 0 bases at J, with 14 bases in the middle. CDR1 is SGHRS, CDR2 YFSETQ, per germline. This CDR3 is 16 amino acids long. Here the CDR3 reads CASSNPTGPSGNTIYF. For the CDR3, the DNA is TGCGCCAGCAGCAACCCTACAGGGCCCTCTGGAAACACCATATATTTT.

The chain carries TRBV5-5 and TRBJ1-3, with D unclear. Trimming removed 4 bases at V and 0 bases at J, with 8 bases between. Per the germline V gene, CDR1 is SGHKS and CDR2 is YYEKEE (reference sequence). This CDR3 has 14 amino acids. DNA for the CDR3: TGTGCCAGCAGCCCCGGTTACTCTGGAAACACCATATATTTT. It is translated as CASSPGYSGNTIYF.

This clone was seen only a few times. The chain links TRBV2 to TRBJ2-3; 14 nucleotides match TRBD2. This CDR3 spans 15 amino acids. Germline V gene data show CDR1 as SNHLY and CDR2 as FYNNEI. After removal of 6 bases from V and 4 bases from J, the junction contained 3 bases not matched to a gene. CDR3 sequence: CASSGTSGGADTQYF. In DNA, the CDR3 is TGTGCCAGCAGCGGGACTAGCGGGGGCGCAGATACGCAGTATTTT.

The chain employs TRBV15 and TRBJ2-1; TRBD2 might be the D (5 bases). Germline loops: CDR1 LNHNV, CDR2 YYDKDF (reference sequence). The CDR3 loop spans 14 amino acids. Deletions cut 2 bases from V and 8 bases from J, with 13 bases between. CDR3 region: CATSRPSFLDEQFF. The CDR3 DNA follows: TGTGCCACCAGCAGACCTAGCTTTCTCGATGAGCAGTTCTTC.

This sequence joins TRBV28 and TRBJ2-7; the D gene is possibly TRBD1 (6 bases). V dropped 5 bases and J dropped 2 bases, with 10 bases sitting between them. CDR3 length equals 13 residues. The V gene's germline CDR1 is MDHEN and CDR2 SYDVKM. The chain's CDR3 is CASSETGAYEQYF. CDR3 coding DNA: TGTGCCAGCAGTGAGACAGGAGCCTACGAGCAGTACTTC. Complete variable domain (other parts from reference TRBV28 and TRBJ2-7): DVKVTQSSRYLVKRTGEKVFLECVQDMDHENMFWYRQDPGLGLRLIYFSYDVKMKEKGDIPEGYSVSREKKERFSLILESASTNQTSMYLCASSETGAYEQYFGPGTRLTVT.

This sequence joins TRBV9 and TRBJ2-4; 9 bases are a match to TRBD2. CDR1 is SGDLS, CDR2 YYNGEE, per germline. This CDR3 comprises 15 residues. Trimming at V came to 4 bases and at J to 8 bases, leaving 10 bases not matched to a gene. The CDR3 spells CASSPPGGRGHIQYF. For the CDR3, the DNA is TGTGCCAGCAGCCCCCCAGGCGGGAGGGGCCACATTCAGTACTTC.

V usage is TRBV27 and J usage is TRBJ1-1, with D unresolved. CDR3 length: 15 residues. Germline values: CDR1 MNHEY, CDR2 SMNVEV (reference sequence). V shed 2 bases and J shed 1 base, with 11 bases lying between them. The CDR3 DNA reads as TGTGCCAGCAGTTTAAGCAGTATTCCGAACACTGAAGCTTTCTTT. It specifies CASSLSSIPNTEAFF.

This sequence joins TRBV6-5 and TRBJ2-1; no clear D gene. CDR3 size: 13 residues. V lost 6 bases and J 4 bases, leaving 10 bases between the germline ends. Germline assignment: CDR1 MNHEY and CDR2 SVGAGI. In DNA form, the CDR3 reads TGTGCCAGCAGATCGACACAATACAATGAGCAGTTCTTC. Its protein is CASRSTQYNEQFF.

The rearrangement links TRBV28 to TRBJ1-2, with D unresolved. The CDR3 spans 15 residues. CDR1 and CDR2 (germline): MDHEN, SYDVKM. V lost 5 bases to trimming and J lost 1 base, with 14 bases between them. CDR3 loop: CASSLYRSLNYGYTF. CDR3 DNA sequence: TGTGCCAGCAGTCTTTACCGCTCCCTTAACTATGGCTACACCTTC.

The chain links TRBV19 to TRBJ1-3, with a tentative D call TRBD1 (5 bases). The CDR3 covers 15 residues. The germline V and J ends were trimmed by 8 bases and 0 bases, with 14 bases remaining between them. CDR1 and CDR2 from the germline V gene are LNHDA and SQIVND (reference sequence). The CDR3 protein is CASFDPDISGNTIYF. The CDR3 nucleotides are TGTGCCAGTTTCGACCCGGACATCTCTGGAAACACCATATATTTT.

The chain couples TRBV5-1 to TRBJ2-3, with D perhaps matching TRBD2 (6 bases). Trimming shortened V by 6 bases and J by 7 bases, and 21 bases separated the two germline ends. This CDR3 comprises 15 residues. CDR1 is SGHRS, CDR2 YFSETQ, per germline. The CDR3 nucleotides are TGCGCCAGCACCGTCCTTCCGTCGGAGGGCAATACGCAGTATTTT. Protein sequence: CASTVLPSEGNTQYF.

This chain uses TRBV12-5 with TRBJ2-1; 8 bases are a match to TRBD2. CDR1 and CDR2 (germline): LGHNT, FRNRAP. This CDR3 is 12 amino acids long. Trimming took 2 bases from V and 14 from J; bases not matched to a gene: 5. The CDR3 region has the DNA TGTGCTAGTGGTTTGACCGGGACTAGGGAGTTCTTC. Translation: CASGLTGTREFF.

This clone has a single count. The V gene is TRBV7-3, the J gene TRBJ2-3; D tentatively reads TRBD1 or TRBD2 (5 bases each). Germline CDR1 and CDR2: SGHTA and FQGTGA. The CDR3 has 14 amino acids. The V and J ends lost 4 bases and 5 bases respectively, with 13 bases between them. The chain's CDR3 is CASSSGTSGDTQYF. The CDR3 DNA reads TGTGCCAGCAGCTCCGGGACCTCCGGAGATACGCAGTATTTT. The full variable domain, with the rest looked up from reference TRBV7-3 and TRBJ2-3, is GAGVSQTPSNKVTEKGKYVELRCDPISGHTALYWYRQSLGQGPEFLIYFQGTGAADDSGLPNDRFFAVRPEGSVSTLKIQRTERGDSAVYLCASSSGTSGDTQYFGPGTRLTVL.

Here the CDR3 reads CASSLAGADTQYF. For the CDR3, the DNA is TGTGCCAGCAGCTTAGCCGGGGCAGATACGCAGTATTTT. The chain combines TRBV7-8 with TRBJ2-3, with D possibly TRBD2 on 5 matching bases. Trimming cost V 0 bases and J 4 bases, with 5 bases left between them. The germline V gene encodes CDR1 SGHVS and CDR2 FQNEAQ. This CDR3 spans 13 amino acids.

V and J are TRBV19 and TRBJ2-7, with D hard to call. The germline V and J ends were trimmed by 10 bases and 0 bases, with 10 bases remaining between them. The CDR3 loop spans 12 amino acids. Germline V lookup: CDR1 LNHDA, CDR2 SQIVND (reference sequence). This chain's CDR3 is CATKNSSYEQYF. CDR3 DNA sequence: TGTGCCACCAAAAACAGCTCCTACGAGCAGTACTTC.

The genes are TRBV7-9 and TRBJ2-1; TRBD2 agrees at 11 bases. CDR1 and CDR2 (germline): SEHNR, FQNEAQ (reference sequence). The CDR3 totals 16 residues. The junction had 6 bases not matched to a gene; V was cut back by 5 bases and J by 3 bases. The CDR3 sequence: CASSPLLAGDYNEQFF. CDR3 nucleotide sequence: TGTGCCAGCAGCCCGCTACTAGCGGGGGACTACAATGAGCAGTTCTTC.

This chain joins TRBV7-9 and TRBJ2-3; 8 bases agree with TRBD2. Trimming took 4 bases from V and 1 from J; bases not matched to a gene: 4. Per germline, CDR1 SEHNR and CDR2 FQNEAQ (reference sequence). This CDR3 region has 15 residues. The CDR3 DNA is TGTGCCAGCAGCTATTTAGCGGGACGCACAGATACGCAGTATTTT. It codes for CASSYLAGRTDTQYF.

The V and J genes are TRBV11-2 and TRBJ2-1, with D possibly TRBD2 on 5 matching bases. Germline CDR1 is SGHAT and CDR2 is FQNNGV. V lost 5 bases, J lost 8 bases, and 16 bases lay in between. This CDR3 has 14 residues. The DNA for the CDR3 is TGTGCCAGCAGCCGTGGACGGAGGTTGGATGAGCAGTTCTTC. Its translation is CASSRGRRLDEQFF.

The gene calls are TRBV19 and TRBJ2-3; TRBD2 matches at 10 bases. CDR1 is LNHDA and CDR2 is SQIVND in the germline V gene (reference sequence). Losses at the gene ends were 7 bases for V and 6 bases for J; bases not matched to a gene: 10. The CDR3 totals 15 residues. The CDR3 loop reads CASTRGSSGGDTQYF. For the CDR3, the DNA is TGTGCCAGTACCCGGGGGTCTAGCGGGGGCGATACGCAGTATTTT.

This clone appeared once. This chain uses TRBV19 with TRBJ2-3; TRBD2 agrees at 9 bases. The CDR3 sequence is 15 residues long. Germline V gene sequence: CDR1 LNHDA, CDR2 SQIVND (reference sequence). After removal of 5 bases from V and 0 bases from J, the junction contained 3 bases not matched to a gene. The DNA for the CDR3 is TGTGCCAGTAGTGTCCTAGCGGGGAGCACAGATACGCAGTATTTT. Encoded protein: CASSVLAGSTDTQYF.

The chain links TRBV30 to TRBJ1-6; TRBD1 is a possible D gene (5 bases). Germline V lookup: CDR1 GTSNPN, CDR2 SVGIG (reference sequence). This CDR3 has 13 residues. V gave up 1 base and J gave up 9 bases, with 10 bases separating them. CDR3 bases: TGTGCCTGGAGTGGAGTCAGGGTTTCACCCCTCCACTTT. Translation: CAWSGVRVSPLHF. Using reference TRBV30 and TRBJ1-6 for the parts outside the CDR3, the full variable domain is SQTIHQWPATLVQPVGSPLSLECTVEGTSNPNLYWYRQAAGRGLQLLFYSVGIGQISSEVPQNLSASRPQDRQFILSSKKLLLSDSGFYLCAWSGVRVSPLHFGNGTRLTVT.

This chain links TRBV7-8 with TRBJ1-1, with 10 bases aligning to TRBD1. CDR1 and CDR2 (germline): SGHVS, FQNEAQ. This CDR3 is 13 amino acids long. The J segment lost 10 bases and the V segment lost 7 bases, leaving 9 bases of the junction unmatched. The CDR3 DNA follows: TGTGCCAGCACCTGGGGACAGGGGTTTGGAGCTTTCTTT. This gives the protein CASTWGQGFGAFF.